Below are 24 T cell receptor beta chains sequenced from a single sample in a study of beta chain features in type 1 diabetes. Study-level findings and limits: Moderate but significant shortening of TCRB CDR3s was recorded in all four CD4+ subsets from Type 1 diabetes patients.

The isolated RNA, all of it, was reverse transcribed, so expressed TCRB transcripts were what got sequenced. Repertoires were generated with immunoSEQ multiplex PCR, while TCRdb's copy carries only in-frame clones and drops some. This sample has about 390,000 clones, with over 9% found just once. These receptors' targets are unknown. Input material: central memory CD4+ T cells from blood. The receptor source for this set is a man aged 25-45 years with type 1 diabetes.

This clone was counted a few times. The chain's CDR3 is CASSQEGGRALYEQFF. Written as DNA, the CDR3 is TGCGCCAGCAGCCAAGAGGGCGGGAGGGCCCTCTATGAGCAGTTCTTC. The chain uses TRBV4-1 and TRBJ2-1, with 9 bases fitting TRBD2. CDR3 size: 16 residues. Germline CDR1 MGHRA, CDR2 YSYEKL. V dropped 0 bases and J dropped 8; count of bases not matched to a gene: 8.

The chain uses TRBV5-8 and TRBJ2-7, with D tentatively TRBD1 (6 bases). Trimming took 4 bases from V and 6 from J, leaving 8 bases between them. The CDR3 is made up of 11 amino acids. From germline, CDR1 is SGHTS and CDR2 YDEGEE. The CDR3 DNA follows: TGTGCCAGCAGCACAGGGACCGAGCAGTACTTC. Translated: CASSTGTEQYF. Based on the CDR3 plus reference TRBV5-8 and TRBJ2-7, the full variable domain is EAGVTQSPTHLIKTRGQQATLRCSPISGHTSVYWYQQALGLGLQFLLWYDEGEERNRGNFPPRFSGRQFPNYSSELNVNALELEDSALYLCASSTGTEQYFGPGTRLTVT.

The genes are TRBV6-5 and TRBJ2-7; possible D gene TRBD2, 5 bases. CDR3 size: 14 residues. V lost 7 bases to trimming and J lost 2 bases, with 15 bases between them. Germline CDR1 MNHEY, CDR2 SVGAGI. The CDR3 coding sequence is TGTGCCAGCAATGTTGGCGGAGGAACCTACGAGCAGTACTTC. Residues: CASNVGGGTYEQYF.

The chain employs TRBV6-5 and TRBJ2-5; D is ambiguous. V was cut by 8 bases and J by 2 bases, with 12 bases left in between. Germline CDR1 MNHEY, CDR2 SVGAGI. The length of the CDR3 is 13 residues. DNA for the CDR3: TGTGCCAGCCTATGGTCAGAACAAGAGACCCAGTACTTC. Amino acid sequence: CASLWSEQETQYF.

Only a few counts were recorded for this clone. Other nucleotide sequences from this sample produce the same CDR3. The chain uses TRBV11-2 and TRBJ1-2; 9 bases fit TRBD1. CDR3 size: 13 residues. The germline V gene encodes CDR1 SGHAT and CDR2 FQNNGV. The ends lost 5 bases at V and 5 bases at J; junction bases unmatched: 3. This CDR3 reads CASSQGQGYGYTF. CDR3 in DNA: TGTGCCAGCAGCCAAGGACAGGGGTATGGCTACACCTTC.

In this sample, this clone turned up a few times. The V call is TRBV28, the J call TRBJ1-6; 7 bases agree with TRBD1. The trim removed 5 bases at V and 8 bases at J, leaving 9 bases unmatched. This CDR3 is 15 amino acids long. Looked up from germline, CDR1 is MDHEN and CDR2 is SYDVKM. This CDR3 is CASSPPDRWYSPLHF. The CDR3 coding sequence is TGTGCCAGCAGTCCTCCGGACAGGTGGTATTCACCCCTCCACTTT.

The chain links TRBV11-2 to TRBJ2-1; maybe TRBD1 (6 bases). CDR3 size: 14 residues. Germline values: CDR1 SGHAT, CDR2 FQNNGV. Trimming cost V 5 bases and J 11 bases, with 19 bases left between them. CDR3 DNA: TGTGCCAGCAGCCCAGGCGCCGGACGGGACAAGCAGTTCTTC. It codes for CASSPGAGRDKQFF.

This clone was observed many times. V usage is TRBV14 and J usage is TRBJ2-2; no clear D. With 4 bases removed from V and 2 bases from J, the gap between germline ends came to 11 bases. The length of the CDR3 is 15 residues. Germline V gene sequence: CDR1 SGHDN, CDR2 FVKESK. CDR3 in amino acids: CASSLSYGNTGELFF. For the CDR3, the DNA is TGTGCCAGCAGCCTTTCCTACGGTAACACCGGGGAGCTGTTTTTT.

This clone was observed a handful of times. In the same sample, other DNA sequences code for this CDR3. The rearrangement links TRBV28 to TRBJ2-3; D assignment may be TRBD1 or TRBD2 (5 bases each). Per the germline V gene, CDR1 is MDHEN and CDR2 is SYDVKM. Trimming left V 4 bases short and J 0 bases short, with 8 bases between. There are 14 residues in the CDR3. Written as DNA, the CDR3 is TGTGCCAGCAGTTCACGGGACAGCACAGATACGCAGTATTTT. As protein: CASSSRDSTDTQYF.

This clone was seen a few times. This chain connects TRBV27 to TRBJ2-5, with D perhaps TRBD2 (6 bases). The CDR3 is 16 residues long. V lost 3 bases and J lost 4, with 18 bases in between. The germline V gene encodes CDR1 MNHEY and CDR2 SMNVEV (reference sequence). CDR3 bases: TGTGCCAGCAGTTTTCGGGTCGGGAGTAGTGGAGAGACCCAGTACTTC. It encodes CASSFRVGSSGETQYF.

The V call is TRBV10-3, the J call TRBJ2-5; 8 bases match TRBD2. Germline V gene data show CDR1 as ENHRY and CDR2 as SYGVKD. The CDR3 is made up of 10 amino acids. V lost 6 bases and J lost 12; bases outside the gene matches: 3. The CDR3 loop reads CAIRREGKYF. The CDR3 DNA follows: TGTGCCATCAGACGGGAGGGGAAGTACTTC.

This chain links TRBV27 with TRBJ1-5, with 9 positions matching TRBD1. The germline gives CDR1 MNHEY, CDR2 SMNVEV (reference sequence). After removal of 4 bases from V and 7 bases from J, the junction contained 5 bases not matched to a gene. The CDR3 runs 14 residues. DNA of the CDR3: TGTGCCAGCAGTTCACAGGGGGCAATGCAGCCCCAGCATTTT. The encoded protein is CASSSQGAMQPQHF.

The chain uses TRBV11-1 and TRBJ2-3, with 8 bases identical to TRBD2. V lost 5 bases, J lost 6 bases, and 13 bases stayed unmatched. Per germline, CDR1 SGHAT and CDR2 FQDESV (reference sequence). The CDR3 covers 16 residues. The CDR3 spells CASSPLQREPPDTQYF. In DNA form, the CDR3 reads TGTGCCAGCAGCCCCCTCCAGCGGGAGCCCCCCGATACGCAGTATTTT.

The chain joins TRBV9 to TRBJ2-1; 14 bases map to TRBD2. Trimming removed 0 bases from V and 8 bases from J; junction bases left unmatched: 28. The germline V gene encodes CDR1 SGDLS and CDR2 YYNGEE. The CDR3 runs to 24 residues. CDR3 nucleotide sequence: TGTGCCAGCAGCGTAGACCCGGACAGGGGATTTCTGGCGACTAGCGGGAGGGAGACGGATGAGCAGTTCTTC. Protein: CASSVDPDRGFLATSGRETDEQFF.

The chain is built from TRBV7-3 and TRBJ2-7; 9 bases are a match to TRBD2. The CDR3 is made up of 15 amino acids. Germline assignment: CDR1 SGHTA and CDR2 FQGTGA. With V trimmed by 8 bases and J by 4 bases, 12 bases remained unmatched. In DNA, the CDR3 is TGTGCCAGCGCCAATGGGGGCCTAGCGGGATACGAGCAGTACTTC. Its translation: CASANGGLAGYEQYF.

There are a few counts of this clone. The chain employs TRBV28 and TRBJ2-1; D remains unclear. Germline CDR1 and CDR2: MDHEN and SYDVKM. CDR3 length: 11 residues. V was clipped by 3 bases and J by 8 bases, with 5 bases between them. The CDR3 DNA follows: TGTGCCAGCAGTTTTCCCCATGAGCAGTTCTTC. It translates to CASSFPHEQFF.

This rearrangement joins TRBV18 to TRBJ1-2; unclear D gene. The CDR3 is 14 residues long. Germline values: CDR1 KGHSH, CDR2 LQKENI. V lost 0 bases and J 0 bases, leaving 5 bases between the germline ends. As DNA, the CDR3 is TGTGCCAGCTCACCACCGGGTTCTAACTATGGCTACACCTTC. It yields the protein CASSPPGSNYGYTF. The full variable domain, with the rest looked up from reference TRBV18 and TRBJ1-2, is NAGVMQNPRHLVRRRGQEARLRCSPMKGHSHVYWYRQLPEEGLKFMVYLQKENIIDESGMPKERFSAEFPKEGPSILRIQQVVRGDSAAYFCASSPPGSNYGYTFGSGTRLTVV.

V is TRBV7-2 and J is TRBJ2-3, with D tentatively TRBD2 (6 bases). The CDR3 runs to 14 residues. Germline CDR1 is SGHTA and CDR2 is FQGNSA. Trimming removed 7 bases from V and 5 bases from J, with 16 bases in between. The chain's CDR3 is CASTPGGLIDTQYF. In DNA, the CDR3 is TGTGCCAGCACCCCCGGGGGATTGATAGATACGCAGTATTTT.

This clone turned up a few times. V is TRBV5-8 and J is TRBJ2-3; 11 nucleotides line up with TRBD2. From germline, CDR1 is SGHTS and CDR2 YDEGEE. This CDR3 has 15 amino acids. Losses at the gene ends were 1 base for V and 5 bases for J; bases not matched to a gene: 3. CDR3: CASSLRLAGGDTQYF. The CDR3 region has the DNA TGTGCCAGCAGCTTGCGTCTAGCGGGAGGAGATACGCAGTATTTT.

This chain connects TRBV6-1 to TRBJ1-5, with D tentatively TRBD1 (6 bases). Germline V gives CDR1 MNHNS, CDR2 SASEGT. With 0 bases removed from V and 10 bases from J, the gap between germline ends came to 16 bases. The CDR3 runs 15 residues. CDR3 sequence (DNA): TGTGCCAGCAGTGAAGCCATTAATTCGGGGGCACCCCAGCATTTT. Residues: CASSEAINSGAPQHF.

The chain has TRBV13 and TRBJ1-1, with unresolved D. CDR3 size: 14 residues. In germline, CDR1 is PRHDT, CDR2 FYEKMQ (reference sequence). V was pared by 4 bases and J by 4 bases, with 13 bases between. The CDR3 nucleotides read TGTGCCAGCAGCTCGACATACACAGCCACTGAAGCTTTCTTT. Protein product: CASSSTYTATEAFF.

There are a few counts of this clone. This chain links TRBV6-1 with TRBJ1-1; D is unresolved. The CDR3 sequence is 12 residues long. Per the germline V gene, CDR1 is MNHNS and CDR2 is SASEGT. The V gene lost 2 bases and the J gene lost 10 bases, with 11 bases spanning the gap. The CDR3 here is CASSEHANVAFF. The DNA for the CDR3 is TGTGCCAGCAGTGAACATGCCAACGTAGCTTTCTTT.

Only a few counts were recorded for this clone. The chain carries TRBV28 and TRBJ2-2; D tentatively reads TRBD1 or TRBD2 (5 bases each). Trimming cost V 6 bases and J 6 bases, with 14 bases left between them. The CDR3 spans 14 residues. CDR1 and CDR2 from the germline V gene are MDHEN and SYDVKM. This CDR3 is CASSSQRGAGELFF. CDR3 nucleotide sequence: TGTGCCAGCAGCTCACAGAGAGGGGCCGGGGAGCTGTTTTTT.

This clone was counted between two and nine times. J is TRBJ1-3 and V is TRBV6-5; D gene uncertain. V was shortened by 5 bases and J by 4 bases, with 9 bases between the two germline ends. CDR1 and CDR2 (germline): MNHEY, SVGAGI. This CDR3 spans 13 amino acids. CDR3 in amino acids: CASSGLAGNTIYF. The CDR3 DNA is TGTGCCAGCAGTGGATTAGCCGGAAACACCATATATTTT.